One and the same sample provided the 5 T cell receptor beta chains below, sequenced in a study of Ad26.COV2.S vaccination and SARS-CoV-2 variants. Method: immunoSEQ multiplex PCR; TCRdb's copy keeps in-frame clones and lacks some. The data hold hundreds of thousands of clones, with 70% to 90% observed a single time. The treatment: roughly 20 received Ad26.COV2.S at low or high dose, single or two shots; several received placebo; per-sample allocation not given. The samples were gathered on day 63 after the first injection of vaccine or placebo. The sequences come from peripheral blood, collected in a trial of Ad26.COV2.S vaccine versus placebo. Receptors were obtained from a person aged 18-60 years who received the Ad26.COV2.S COVID-19 vaccine or a placebo.

The V gene is TRBV7-9, the J gene TRBJ2-1; D possibly matches TRBD1 or TRBD2 (5 bases each). Trimming cost V 1 base and J 8 bases, with 15 bases left between them. CDR3 length: 15 residues. Germline values: CDR1 SEHNR, CDR2 FQNEAQ (reference sequence). The CDR3 nucleotides are TGTGCCAGCAGCTTAGGTCCCGGGCAGGGAGATGAGCAGTTCTTC. It translates to CASSLGPGQGDEQFF.

V is TRBV11-3 and J is TRBJ2-6; D ambiguous. This CDR3 region has 14 residues. Trimming stripped 6 bases from V and 0 bases from J, with 6 bases between. Looked up from germline, CDR1 is SGHNT and CDR2 is YENEEA. CDR3 protein: CASSKFSGANVLTF. The CDR3 nucleotides are TGTGCCAGCAGTAAGTTCTCTGGGGCCAACGTCCTGACTTTC.

This rearrangement joins TRBV27 to TRBJ1-5; D is uncertain. The CDR3 runs 13 residues. With 9 bases removed from V and 0 bases from J, the gap between germline ends came to 9 bases. The V gene's germline CDR1 is MNHEY and CDR2 SMNVEV (reference sequence). The CDR3 DNA is TGTGCCAGTGGCCAGCCTAGCAATCAGCCCCAGCATTTT. Protein: CASGQPSNQPQHF.

Only a few counts were recorded for this clone. This chain links TRBV18 with TRBJ2-6, with D unresolved. CDR1 KGHSH and CDR2 LQKENI come from the germline V gene. The V and J ends lost 4 bases and 0 bases respectively, with 10 bases between them. CDR3 length: 16 amino acids. The CDR3 loop is CASSLTERSGANVLTF. CDR3 nucleotide sequence: TGTGCCAGCTCACTCACGGAACGCTCTGGGGCCAACGTCCTGACTTTC. The full variable domain, rest sourced from reference TRBV18 and TRBJ2-6, is NAGVMQNPRHLVRRRGQEARLRCSPMKGHSHVYWYRQLPEEGLKFMVYLQKENIIDESGMPKERFSAEFPKEGPSILRIQQVVRGDSAAYFCASSLTERSGANVLTFGAGSRLTVL.

The chain couples TRBV5-1 to TRBJ1-1; 11 bases are shared with TRBD1. The CDR3 totals 17 residues. The ends lost 3 bases at V and 4 bases at J; junction bases unmatched: 11. Looked up from germline, CDR1 is SGHRS and CDR2 is YFSETQ. The DNA of the CDR3 is TGCGCCAGCAGCTCCCGTTCCGGGACAGGGGGGAGCACTGAAGCTTTCTTT. It is translated as CASSSRSGTGGSTEAFF.